These 21 T cell receptor beta chains came from one sample sequenced in a study of PD-L1 blockade in urothelial cancer. Using immunoSEQ multiplex PCR, the repertoire was profiled, and TCRdb retains in-frame clones only, with some absent. The data contain 48,000 or so clones, 70% to 90% of them singletons. Regarding time point: peripheral blood 6 weeks after treatment start. The sample was PBMCs, taken around atezolizumab (anti-PD-L1) treatment. These receptors were taken from a man between 60 and 75 years old with urothelial cancer.

The genes are TRBV19 and TRBJ1-1, with 8 bases identical to TRBD1. This CDR3 has 14 residues. J lost 4 bases, V lost 4 bases, and 5 bases had no gene match. CDR1 and CDR2 from the germline V gene are LNHDA and SQIVND (reference sequence). The CDR3 region is CASSSATGVTEAFF. The CDR3 nucleotides read TGTGCCAGTAGTAGCGCGACAGGGGTCACTGAAGCTTTCTTT. Looking up the rest from reference TRBV19 and TRBJ1-1 gives the full variable domain: DGGITQSPKYLFRKEGQNVTLSCEQNLNHDAMYWYRQDPGQGLRLIYYSQIVNDFQKGDIAEGYSVSREKKESFPLTVTSAQKNPTAFYLCASSSATGVTEAFFGQGTRLTVV.

The chain carries TRBV10-3 and TRBJ2-5; D is perhaps TRBD2 (5 bases). Germline V lookup: CDR1 ENHRY, CDR2 SYGVKD. The ends were cut back, 0 bases at V and 4 bases at J, with 15 bases in the middle. The CDR3 contains 16 residues. Here the CDR3 DNA reads TGTGCCATCAGTGAGTCAAAACGGAACCGGGGAGAGACCCAGTACTTC. Encoded protein: CAISESKRNRGETQYF.

The chain carries TRBV15 and TRBJ2-1; D gene uncertain. Trimming shortened V by 1 base and J by 6 bases, and 4 bases separated the two germline ends. Germline V gene data show CDR1 as LNHNV and CDR2 as YYDKDF (reference sequence). CDR3 length equals 12 residues. The CDR3 region has the DNA TGTGCCACCAGCAGAGCGTTCAATGAGCAGTTCTTC. As protein: CATSRAFNEQFF.

The chain couples TRBV7-8 to TRBJ1-4, with a possible D match to TRBD1 (6 bases). The CDR3 is 18 residues long. Trimming cost V 5 bases and J 0 bases, with 19 bases left between them. The germline V gene encodes CDR1 SGHVS and CDR2 FQNEAQ. The CDR3 is CASSEGSVSGATNEKLFF. In DNA form, the CDR3 reads TGTGCCAGCAGCGAAGGAAGTGTGTCAGGGGCAACTAATGAAAAACTGTTTTTT. The full variable domain, completed using reference TRBV7-8 and TRBJ1-4, is GAGVSQSPRYKVAKRGQDVALRCDPISGHVSLFWYQQALGQGPEFLTYFQNEAQLDKSGLPSDRFFAERPEGSVSTLKIQRTQQEDSAVYLCASSEGSVSGATNEKLFFGSGTQLSVL.

V gene TRBV19 combines with J gene TRBJ2-5; 12 bases align to TRBD2. Germline V lookup: CDR1 LNHDA, CDR2 SQIVND (reference sequence). V shed 7 bases and J 4 bases; nucleotides not matched to a gene: 7. The length of the CDR3 is 15 residues. CDR3: CASTSSGGAGETQYF. Here the CDR3 DNA reads TGTGCCAGTACCTCTAGCGGGGGGGCTGGAGAGACCCAGTACTTC.

In DNA, the CDR3 is TGTGCCAGTAGAGGAGGGACAGTGAACCCCTACGAGCAGTACTTC. Translated, it gives CASRGGTVNPYEQYF. The rearrangement links TRBV6-5 to TRBJ2-7; D might be TRBD1 (7 bases). V lost 9 bases and J lost 2, with 20 bases in between. CDR3 length equals 15 residues. Germline-derived CDR1 and CDR2 are MNHEY and SVGAGI.

V and J are TRBV7-2 and TRBJ1-4; D call uncertain. The CDR3 length is 14 residues. Trimming removed 3 bases from V and 5 bases from J, with 10 bases in between. Germline V lookup: CDR1 SGHTA, CDR2 FQGNSA. The CDR3 coding sequence is TGTGCCAGCAGCTTCAACATGCCGAATGAAAAACTGTTTTTT. It specifies CASSFNMPNEKLFF.

The V call is TRBV21-1, the J call TRBJ2-7; TRBD2, the D gene given by the table, was not confirmed from the DNA. TRBV21-1 is a recognized pseudogene. This CDR3 has 15 amino acids. Written as DNA, the CDR3 is TGTGCCAGCAGCAAAGTGCCGGGAGCTGGTTACGAGCAGTACTTC. Translating gives CASSKVPGAGYEQYF.

The chain combines TRBV6-5 with TRBJ1-1; no firm D call. This CDR3 has 13 amino acids. Trimming took 9 bases from V and 1 from J, leaving 12 bases between them. Per the germline V gene, CDR1 is MNHEY and CDR2 is SVGAGI. The CDR3 loop reads CASSRVGNTEAFF. The CDR3 DNA sequence: TGTGCCAGTTCGAGGGTGGGGAACACTGAAGCTTTCTTT.

V usage is TRBV6-6 and J usage is TRBJ1-2, with D hard to call. Germline CDR1 and CDR2: MNHNY and SVGAGI (reference sequence). The CDR3 runs to 14 residues. The V and J ends lost 2 bases and 3 bases respectively, with 10 bases between them. The CDR3 loop reads CASSYPAGDYGYTF. CDR3 sequence (DNA): TGTGCCAGCAGTTACCCGGCCGGAGACTATGGCTACACCTTC.

V usage is TRBV7-9 and J usage is TRBJ1-1, with D unresolved. CDR1 is SEHNR and CDR2 is FQNEAQ in the germline V gene (reference sequence). The length of the CDR3 is 13 residues. Trimming stripped 1 base from V and 5 bases from J, with 8 bases between. In nucleotides, the CDR3 is TGTGCCAGCAGCTTAGGGGCCCGGACTGAAGCTTTCTTT. Translating gives CASSLGARTEAFF.

The chain uses TRBV6-6 and TRBJ1-1, with D unresolved. Trimming shortened V by 7 bases and J by 0 bases, and 12 bases separated the two germline ends. The CDR3 loop spans 14 amino acids. Per the germline V gene, CDR1 is MNHNY and CDR2 is SVGAGI (reference sequence). The CDR3 region is CASIPPSVNTEAFF. In DNA form, the CDR3 reads TGTGCCAGCATCCCTCCTAGCGTGAACACTGAAGCTTTCTTT.

This chain connects TRBV19 to TRBJ1-1, with TRBD1 matching 8 bases. V lost 6 bases, J lost 4 bases, and 13 bases stayed unmatched. CDR3 length: 16 residues. In germline, CDR1 is LNHDA, CDR2 SQIVND (reference sequence). The CDR3 bases are TGTGCCAGTAGCCCCGGAAGGACAGGGTGGGGCACTGAAGCTTTCTTT. It specifies CASSPGRTGWGTEAFF.

This clone turned up a few times. The rearrangement links TRBV2 to TRBJ2-3; 7 bases line up with TRBD1. V lost 5 bases to trimming and J lost 2 bases; unmatched junction nucleotides: 7. The CDR3 contains 15 residues. Germline CDR1 is SNHLY and CDR2 is FYNNEI. In nucleotides, the CDR3 is TGTGCCAGCAGTCGTGGGACAGTCTTCACAGATACGCAGTATTTT. Its protein product is CASSRGTVFTDTQYF.

V is TRBV4-3 and J is TRBJ2-3; D is perhaps TRBD1 (6 bases). The V gene lost 0 bases and the J gene lost 4 bases, with 14 bases spanning the gap. Germline V gives CDR1 LGHNA, CDR2 YSLEER. This CDR3 comprises 16 residues. DNA of the CDR3: TGCGCCAGCAGCCAAGAGATCAGGACAGCGGCAGATACGCAGTATTTT. This gives the protein CASSQEIRTAADTQYF.

The V call is TRBV19, the J call TRBJ1-4; tentative D call: TRBD1 (5 bases). The V end lost 2 bases, the J end lost 7 bases, and 14 bases lay between the germline ends. CDR1 and CDR2 from the germline V gene are LNHDA and SQIVND (reference sequence). The CDR3 sequence is 15 residues long. CDR3 bases: TGTGCCAGTAGTATATCGGCAGGGTTTACTGAAAAACTGTTTTTT. It specifies CASSISAGFTEKLFF. Variable domain in full (rest from reference TRBV19 and TRBJ1-4): DGGITQSPKYLFRKEGQNVTLSCEQNLNHDAMYWYRQDPGQGLRLIYYSQIVNDFQKGDIAEGYSVSREKKESFPLTVTSAQKNPTAFYLCASSISAGFTEKLFFGSGTQLSVL.

The gene calls are TRBV7-6 and TRBJ1-1; D is undetermined. Germline-derived CDR1 and CDR2 are SGHVS and FNYEAQ. CDR3 length: 17 residues. V was shortened by 2 bases and J by 0 bases, with 16 bases between the two germline ends. CDR3 DNA sequence: TGTGCCAGCAGCTTAACGGGGATTGGAGTCATGAACACTGAAGCTTTCTTT. This encodes CASSLTGIGVMNTEAFF.

The V call is TRBV6-6, the J call TRBJ1-1, with a possible D match to TRBD1 (6 bases). There are 14 residues in the CDR3. Deletions cut 6 bases from V and 1 base from J, with 12 bases between. The germline V gene encodes CDR1 MNHNY and CDR2 SVGAGI (reference sequence). DNA for the CDR3: TGTGCCAGCAGCCCTAAGGGGGAGAACACTGAAGCTTTCTTT. It translates to CASSPKGENTEAFF.

The J gene is TRBJ2-7, the V gene TRBV11-2; D remains ambiguous. Germline lookup yields CDR1 SGHAT and CDR2 FQNNGV. The V and J ends lost 1 base and 2 bases respectively, with 6 bases between them. This CDR3 spans 13 amino acids. CDR3 sequence: CASSLVVTYEQYF. The CDR3 nucleotides read TGTGCCAGCAGCTTAGTCGTTACCTACGAGCAGTACTTC.

The gene calls are TRBV9 and TRBJ1-4; D possibly corresponds to TRBD1 (6 bases). The CDR3 contains 16 residues. Per the germline V gene, CDR1 is SGDLS and CDR2 is YYNGEE. V lost 0 bases to trimming and J lost 0 bases, with 9 bases between them. The CDR3 region is CASSVAGAATNEKLFF. DNA for the CDR3: TGTGCCAGCAGCGTAGCAGGGGCGGCAACTAATGAAAAACTGTTTTTT. Full variable domain (rest looked up from reference TRBV9 and TRBJ1-4): DSGVTQTPKHLITATGQRVTLRCSPRSGDLSVYWYQQSLDQGLQFLIQYYNGEERAKGNILERFSAQQFPDLHSELNLSSLELGDSALYFCASSVAGAATNEKLFFGSGTQLSVL.

In its sample, this clone was seen a few times. J is TRBJ2-1 and V is TRBV9; TRBD1 aligns across 10 bases. The V and J ends lost 2 bases and 4 bases, in that order; junction bases with no gene match: 6. CDR3 size: 16 residues. The germline CDR1 and CDR2 sequences are SGDLS and YYNGEE. The CDR3 DNA sequence: TGTGCCAGCAGCGTCAGGGGACAGGGGATTTACAATGAGCAGTTCTTC. Protein product: CASSVRGQGIYNEQFF.